This T cell receptor beta chain was retrieved from a study of long-term antiretroviral therapy in people with HIV. Whole-study findings and limits: Clones that had undergone expansion before ART dominated the repertoire at all time points.

This clone was recorded a few times. The antigen is unknown. Assay version v3.0 of immunoSEQ was used, and it was run at survey level. Produced via immunoSEQ multiplex PCR; TCRdb's table is partial and in-frame only. The table lists 35,000 to 45,000 clones, 82% of them singletons. The CDR3 covers 15 residues. Trimming removed 3 bases from V and 7 bases from J, with 16 bases in between. Germline V gene data show CDR1 as KGHSH and CDR2 as LQKENI. The receptor was derived from a man aged 18-30 years with HIV. The J gene is TRBJ1-5, the V gene TRBV18; D not certain. Material: unsorted PBMCs, obtained 0.3 years after starting antiretroviral therapy. The DNA of the CDR3 is TGTGCCAGCTCACCGCAGACTCTCGCGGGACAGCCCCAGCATTTT. It translates to CASSPQTLAGQPQHF.